This T cell receptor (beta chain) emerged from a study of Graves' ophthalmopathy and Graves' hyperthyroidism. Amplified TCR beta CDR3 regions were obtained using RNA transcripts as template. RT-PCR in the first round used HTBI primers; a second-round multiplex PCR followed. TCRdb re-called the multiplex PCR reads through MiXCR, storing one row per CDR3 protein. The table has 1 million to 1.3 million distinct CDR3 sequences, 36% seen once. Patients were left out if they had other autoimmune diseases, uncontrolled infections, pregnancy or lactation. From germline, CDR1 is SGHTA and CDR2 FQGNSA. This CDR3 has 15 residues. The V and J ends lost 1 base and 7 bases, in that order; junction bases with no gene match: 4. In its sample, this clonotype was seen many times.

The sequenced sample consisted of peripheral blood or thyroid tissue (not recorded which). The V and J genes are TRBV7-2 and TRBJ1-4, with 9 positions matching TRBD1. The origin of this receptor is an adult man with Graves' hyperthyroidism. The CDR3 is CASSLVGTGFEKLFF. The CDR3 DNA sequence: TGTGCCAGCAGCTTAGTAGGGACAGGGTTTGAAAAACTGTTTTTT.